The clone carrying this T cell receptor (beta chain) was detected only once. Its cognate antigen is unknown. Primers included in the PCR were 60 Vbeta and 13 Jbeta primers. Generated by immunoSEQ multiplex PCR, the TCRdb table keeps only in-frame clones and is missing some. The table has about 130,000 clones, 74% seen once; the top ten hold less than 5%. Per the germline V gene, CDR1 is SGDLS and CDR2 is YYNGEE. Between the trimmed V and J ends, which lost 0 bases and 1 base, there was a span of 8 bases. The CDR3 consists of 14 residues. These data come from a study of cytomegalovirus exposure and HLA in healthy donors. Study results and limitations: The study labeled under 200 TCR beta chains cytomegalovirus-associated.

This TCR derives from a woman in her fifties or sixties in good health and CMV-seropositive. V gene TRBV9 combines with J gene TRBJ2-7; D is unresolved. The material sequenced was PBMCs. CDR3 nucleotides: TGTGCCAGCAGCGTAGATGTCTATTCCTACGAGCAGTACTTC. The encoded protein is CASSVDVYSYEQYF.